Listed below are T cell receptor beta chains from one sample, sequenced in a study of T-cell memory formation after mild COVID-19. TCRdb independently ran MiXCR on the 5' RACE reads; one entry per CDR3 protein. In the table there are about 340,000 distinct CDR3 sequences, over 10% of which are singletons. The sequencing input was PBMCs or a T cell subset sorted from them (not recorded which). These receptors all stem from a man between 18 and 35 years old who had mild COVID-19 (a few samples of this study predate the infection). Cell type and time point are not known. CDR3s include the opening cysteine and the closing phenylalanine or tryptophan. D genes are given only for firm matches. A clone size is listed for some rows: how often the clone was seen (once, few, many), or a class if it is expanded.

>.|TRBV29-1|TRBJ2-2|.
CSVVEDTGELFF
TGCAGCGTTGTGGAGGACACCGGGGAGCTGTTTTTT
>TRBD1|TRBV10-3|TRBJ2-3|few
CAIGVPTGLTDTQYF
TGTGCCATCGGGGTGCCGACAGGGCTTACAGATACGCAGTATTTT
>.|TRBV7-6|TRBJ2-5|.
CASSLGTFQETQYF
TGTGCCAGCAGCTTGGGGACTTTCCAAGAGACCCAGTACTTC
>TRBD1|TRBV12-3/TRBV12-4|TRBJ1-6|.
CASSPGQGDLLGSPLHF
TGTGCCAGCAGCCCGGGACAGGGGGACCTATTGGGTTCACCCCTCCACTTT
>.|TRBV4-1|TRBJ2-7|few
CASSVRGSNEQYF
TGCGCCAGCAGCGTCAGGGGTTCCAACGAGCAGTACTTC
>.|TRBV20-1|TRBJ2-2|.
CSARVLYENTGELFF
TGCAGTGCTAGAGTACTGTACGAGAACACCGGGGAGCTGTTTTTT
>.|TRBV5-4|TRBJ2-6|few
CASKGSGANVLTF
TGTGCCAGCAAGGGCTCCGGGGCCAACGTCCTGACTTTC
>.|TRBV3-1|TRBJ1-6|.
CASTQTASYNSPLHF
TGTGCCAGCACCCAAACAGCCTCCTATAATTCACCCCTCCACTTT
>.|TRBV12-3/TRBV12-4|TRBJ2-1|.
CASSKRDIRNNEQFF
TGTGCCAGCAGCAAAAGGGACATCCGAAACAATGAGCAGTTCTTC
>TRBD2|TRBV4-2|TRBJ2-3|few
CASSQDTTSGLDTQYF
TGTGCCAGCAGCCAAGATACGACTAGCGGGTTAGATACGCAGTATTTT
>.|TRBV18|TRBJ2-5|.
CASSPPQGWVFSETQYF
TGTGCCAGCTCACCTCCTCAAGGGTGGGTCTTCTCAGAGACCCAGTACTTC
>.|TRBV10-1|TRBJ1-1|few
CASSPSGGGNTEAFF
TGCGCCAGCAGTCCCTCTGGGGGAGGCAACACTGAAGCTTTCTTT
>.|TRBV12-3/TRBV12-4|TRBJ2-5|few
CASSLEGLWDQETQYF
TGTGCCAGCAGTTTAGAGGGCCTTTGGGACCAAGAGACCCAGTACTTC
>.|TRBV5-1|TRBJ2-5|many
CASSLSFRQETQYF
TGCGCCAGCAGCTTGTCGTTTCGCCAAGAGACCCAGTACTTC